These 30 T cell receptor beta chains were sequenced from one sample in a study of T cells in Graves' hyperthyroidism and ophthalmopathy. RNA transcripts gave rise to amplified TCR beta CDR3 regions. The TCR CDR3 first-round RT-PCR relied on the HTBI primer set. TCRdb used MiXCR to reprocess the multiplex PCR reads, holding one entry per CDR3 protein. The sample lists 500,000 to 650,000 distinct CDR3 sequences; 11% to 15% were seen once. Sample: blood. The origin of the receptors is a woman between 35 and 50 years old with Graves' hyperthyroidism.

This clonotype was observed a single time. The J gene is TRBJ1-1, the V gene TRBV7-9, with D uncertain. CDR1 is SEHNR, CDR2 FQNEAQ, per germline (reference sequence). V was shortened by 3 bases and J by 8 bases, with 10 bases between the two germline ends. This CDR3 is built from 12 residues. The CDR3: CASSFLGEEAFF. For the CDR3, the DNA is TGTGCCAGCAGCTTCTTGGGTGAAGAAGCTTTCTTT. Complete variable domain (other parts from reference TRBV7-9 and TRBJ1-1): DTGVSQNPRHKITKRGQNVTFRCDPISEHNRLYWYRQTLGQGPEFLTYFQNEAQLEKSRLLSDRFSAERPKGSFSTLEIQRTEQGDSAMYLCASSFLGEEAFFGQGTRLTVV.

This clonotype was recorded many times. For the CDR3, the DNA is TGTGCCAGCAGGGGGGGCGTAGATACGCAGTATTTT. The encoded protein is CASRGGVDTQYF. The V call is TRBV28, the J call TRBJ2-3; tentatively, D is TRBD1 or TRBD2 (6 bases each). The CDR3 spans 12 residues. The V gene lost 6 bases and the J gene lost 5 bases, with 9 bases spanning the gap. From germline, CDR1 is MDHEN and CDR2 SYDVKM. Drawing the rest from reference TRBV28 and TRBJ2-3, the complete variable domain is DVKVTQSSRYLVKRTGEKVFLECVQDMDHENMFWYRQDPGLGLRLIYFSYDVKMKEKGDIPEGYSVSREKKERFSLILESASTNQTSMYLCASRGGVDTQYFGPGTRLTVL.

This clonotype has a count of ten or more. The V gene is TRBV5-1, the J gene TRBJ1-2; no clear D. Germline V gene lookup returns CDR1 SGHRS and CDR2 YFSETQ. There are 14 residues in the CDR3. Trimming pared 2 bases from V and 2 bases from J, leaving 10 bases between. Written as DNA, the CDR3 is TGCGCCAGCAGCTTAGACGGCGGCAACTATGGCTACACCTTC. It codes for CASSLDGGNYGYTF.

This clonotype came up many times. The rearrangement uses TRBV9 and TRBJ2-5, with 8 nucleotides matching TRBD2. The germline CDR1 and CDR2 sequences are SGDLS and YYNGEE. The CDR3 has 13 residues. V gave up 1 base and J gave up 5 bases; unmatched junction bases: 1. This CDR3 reads CASSVSGGETQYF. Written as DNA, the CDR3 is TGTGCCAGCAGCGTATCGGGAGGGGAGACCCAGTACTTC.

This clonotype was seen ten or more times. The J gene is TRBJ2-4, the V gene TRBV6-1; D gene ambiguous. This CDR3 spans 15 amino acids. In germline, CDR1 is MNHNS, CDR2 SASEGT. This CDR3 is CATKVRVGSKNIQYF. The DNA for the CDR3 is TGTGCGACCAAGGTCCGAGTCGGGTCCAAAAACATTCAGTACTTC.

This clonotype was seen ten or more times. Written as DNA, the CDR3 is TGTGCCAGCAGCCCAATGGTGCGTTTGGATGGAAACACCATATATTTT. Amino acids: CASSPMVRLDGNTIYF. This rearrangement joins TRBV28 to TRBJ1-3, with D uncertain. The V end lost 6 bases, the J end lost 3 bases, and 18 bases lay between the germline ends. This CDR3 contains 16 residues. Germline loops: CDR1 MDHEN, CDR2 SYDVKM.

About this clonotype itself: A read error is possible here, since a much larger clone lies one base away. The V call is TRBV3-1, the J call TRBJ1-4, with D uncertain. Germline-derived CDR1 and CDR2 are LGHDT and YNNKEL (reference sequence). The length of the CDR3 is 15 residues. This CDR3 reads CASSLPGAGNGKLFF. In nucleotides, the CDR3 is TGTGCCAGCAGCCTCCCCGGTGCAGGAAATGGAAAACTGTTTTTT.

This chain uses TRBV10-3 with TRBJ1-1; tentatively, D is TRBD1 (5 bases). This CDR3 has 15 amino acids. Trimming cost V 3 bases and J 0 bases, with 11 bases left between them. Germline-derived CDR1 and CDR2 are ENHRY and SYGVKD. The CDR3 here is CAISEGGGMNTEAFF. In DNA form, the CDR3 reads TGTGCCATCAGTGAAGGCGGGGGGATGAACACTGAAGCTTTCTTT.

This clonotype was counted ten times or more. The chain uses TRBV2 and TRBJ2-7, with 10 bases fitting TRBD2. The CDR3 is 13 amino acids. From germline, CDR1 is SNHLY and CDR2 FYNNEI. Trimming removed 8 bases from V and 9 bases from J; junction bases left unmatched: 10. The DNA for the CDR3 is TGTGCCAGCGAAAGCGGGAGGGCCTCCGGGCAGTACTTC. This codes for CASESGRASGQYF.

This rearrangement joins TRBV5-1 to TRBJ2-2; D may be TRBD2 (7 bases). This CDR3 is 13 amino acids long. The germline gives CDR1 SGHRS, CDR2 YFSETQ. V lost 10 bases to trimming and J lost 5 bases, with 15 bases between them. Written as DNA, the CDR3 is TGCGCCGGCCGAGGGGGGGATACCGGGGAGCTGTTTTTT. This gives the protein CAGRGGDTGELFF.

This clonotype occurred a few times. The J gene is TRBJ1-5, the V gene TRBV6-4; D gene uncertain. Germline assignment: CDR1 MRHNA and CDR2 SNTAGT. The CDR3 spans 13 residues. V lost 3 bases to trimming and J lost 7 bases, with 10 bases between them. CDR3 protein: CASSEQVGQPQHF. The CDR3 DNA sequence: TGTGCCAGCAGTGAGCAGGTCGGACAGCCCCAGCATTTT.

This clonotype was seen repeatedly, ten times or more. This chain uses TRBV13 with TRBJ2-1; 8 nucleotides match TRBD2. CDR3 length: 15 amino acids. V gave up 2 bases and J gave up 8 bases; unmatched junction bases: 8. In germline, CDR1 is PRHDT, CDR2 FYEKMQ (reference sequence). CDR3 residues: CASSLISGAWYEQFF. CDR3 sequence (DNA): TGTGCCAGCAGCTTAATTAGCGGGGCTTGGTATGAGCAGTTCTTC.

This clonotype was found a few times. V gene TRBV29-1 combines with J gene TRBJ2-7; TRBD1 is a possible D gene (5 bases). This CDR3 is 12 amino acids long. CDR1 SQVTM and CDR2 ANQGSEA come from the germline V gene. With 6 bases removed from V and 3 bases from J, the gap between germline ends came to 12 bases. DNA of the CDR3: TGCAGCGTAGTCACAGGTGTCTACGAGCAGTACTTC. Its protein is CSVVTGVYEQYF.

In this sample, this clonotype turned up many times. V is TRBV12-3 or TRBV12-4 and J is TRBJ1-2, with 7 bases fitting TRBD1. The CDR3 has 15 amino acids. The V segment lost 5 bases and the J segment 2 bases; nucleotides outside the gene matches: 8. The CDR3 loop is CASSPQGGHNYGYTF. In nucleotides, the CDR3 is TGTGCCAGCAGTCCCCAGGGGGGCCACAACTATGGCTACACCTTC.

This clonotype was recorded many times. The chain combines TRBV4-2 with TRBJ1-1; D perhaps matches TRBD1 (5 bases). CDR3 length: 14 residues. Germline V gene lookup returns CDR1 LGHNA and CDR2 YNFKEQ. With 2 bases removed from V and 6 bases from J, the gap between germline ends came to 13 bases. Written as DNA, the CDR3 is TGTGCCAGCAGCCAACCTCAGGGTGAAGCTGAAGCTTTCTTT. Translation: CASSQPQGEAEAFF.

The chain carries TRBV5-8 and TRBJ1-3; no clear D. Trimming removed 0 bases at V and 1 base at J, with 8 bases between. The germline gives CDR1 SGHTS, CDR2 YDEGEE. This CDR3 is 15 amino acids long. CDR3 protein: CASSLDHQSGNTIYF. The CDR3 DNA reads TGTGCCAGCAGCTTGGACCACCAGTCTGGAAACACCATATATTTT. The variable domain in full, with the rest retrieved from reference TRBV5-8 and TRBJ1-3, is EAGVTQSPTHLIKTRGQQATLRCSPISGHTSVYWYQQALGLGLQFLLWYDEGEERNRGNFPPRFSGRQFPNYSSELNVNALELEDSALYLCASSLDHQSGNTIYFGEGSWLTVV.

This clonotype has at least ten counts. This chain links TRBV30 with TRBJ2-2; 9 bases are a match to TRBD2. This CDR3 comprises 14 residues. Germline CDR1 is GTSNPN and CDR2 is SVGIG (reference sequence). The V gene end was trimmed by 4 bases and the J gene end by 4 bases; junction bases not matched to a gene: 4. The CDR3 protein is CAWKLAGFTGELFF. In DNA, the CDR3 is TGTGCCTGGAAACTAGCGGGTTTCACCGGGGAGCTGTTTTTT.

This clonotype was seen at least ten times. The chain recombines TRBV24-1 with TRBJ2-5; 8 bases agree with TRBD1. The CDR3 is 16 residues long. Unmatched junction bases numbered 9, after V lost 2 bases and J lost 5 bases. Germline V gives CDR1 KGHDR, CDR2 SFDVKD. Written as DNA, the CDR3 is TGTGCCACCAGTGATTCCACCGGACAGGGCTGGGAGACCCAGTACTTC. Its translation: CATSDSTGQGWETQYF.

Comment on this clonotype: Germline is not matched at one junction end, which may reflect a read error. The chain recombines TRBV12-3 or TRBV12-4 with TRBJ2-2; D is perhaps TRBD1 or TRBD2 (5 bases each). The CDR3 covers 13 residues. The CDR3 nucleotides are TGTGCCAGCACCCGTGAGGTCCTGGGGGAACTGTTTTTT. Amino acid sequence: CASTREVLGELFF.

The sample holds many counts of this clonotype. V usage is TRBV6-1 and J usage is TRBJ1-5; TRBD1 might be the D (5 bases). The ends were cut back, 0 bases at V and 6 bases at J, with 9 bases in the middle. The length of the CDR3 is 14 residues. CDR1 is MNHNS, CDR2 SASEGT, per germline. CDR3 sequence reads: CASSEALQGQPQHF. The CDR3 region has the DNA TGTGCCAGCAGTGAAGCGCTTCAGGGTCAGCCCCAGCATTTT.

This chain connects TRBV6-1 to TRBJ2-3; D possibly corresponds to TRBD2 (5 bases). The CDR3 totals 16 residues. Between the trimmed V and J ends, which lost 8 bases and 0 bases, there was a span of 18 bases. The germline CDR1 and CDR2 sequences are MNHNS and SASEGT. CDR3 sequence reads: CASWRFEGTSTDTQYF. As DNA, the CDR3 is TGTGCCAGCTGGAGGTTTGAGGGAACTAGCACAGATACGCAGTATTTT.

This clonotype was counted many times. This chain connects TRBV5-1 to TRBJ2-7, with D unclear. Germline CDR1 SGHRS, CDR2 YFSETQ. This CDR3 region has 12 residues. The ends were cut back, 0 bases at V and 5 bases at J, with 6 bases in the middle. In nucleotides, the CDR3 is TGCGCCAGCAGCTTGGGGCTGGACGAGCAGTACTTC. Protein: CASSLGLDEQYF.

This clonotype has more than one count but fewer than ten. The genes are TRBV20-1 and TRBJ1-1; D perhaps matches TRBD1 (6 bases). Trimming removed 5 bases at V and 5 bases at J, with 12 bases between. Looked up from germline, CDR1 is DFQATT and CDR2 is SNEGSKA (reference sequence). The CDR3 has 12 amino acids. In nucleotides, the CDR3 is TGCAGTGCTTCCAGGGGTGGGACTGAAGCTTTCTTT. Protein: CSASRGGTEAFF.

The DNA of the CDR3 is TGCGCCAGCAGCCAAGCCACAGCGAACACTGAAGCTTTCTTT. This codes for CASSQATANTEAFF. V is TRBV4-1 and J is TRBJ1-1, with no clear D. Trimming cost V 1 base and J 1 base, with 7 bases left between them. Germline V gene data show CDR1 as MGHRA and CDR2 as YSYEKL. The CDR3 spans 14 residues.

In its sample, this clonotype was seen a few times. The chain links TRBV19 to TRBJ1-1, with TRBD1 matching 11 bases. Germline values: CDR1 LNHDA, CDR2 SQIVND (reference sequence). The V and J ends lost 6 bases and 5 bases, in that order; junction bases with no gene match: 5. The CDR3 sequence is 14 residues long. The chain's CDR3 is CASRWTGGRTEAFF. CDR3 bases: TGTGCCAGTAGATGGACAGGGGGCAGGACTGAAGCTTTCTTT. Full variable domain (outside the CDR3, taken from reference TRBV19 and TRBJ1-1): DGGITQSPKYLFRKEGQNVTLSCEQNLNHDAMYWYRQDPGQGLRLIYYSQIVNDFQKGDIAEGYSVSREKKESFPLTVTSAQKNPTAFYLCASRWTGGRTEAFFGQGTRLTVV.

The chain is built from TRBV3-1 and TRBJ2-1; 12 positions agree with TRBD2. V trimming: 0 bases; J trimming: 8 bases; junction bases outside the gene matches: 2. This CDR3 comprises 15 residues. The germline V gene has CDR1 LGHDT and CDR2 YNNKEL (reference sequence). CDR3 residues: CASSQETSGSYEQFF. CDR3 bases: TGTGCCAGCAGCCAAGAGACTAGCGGGAGCTATGAGCAGTTCTTC.

In this sample, this clonotype turned up many times. This sequence joins TRBV5-1 and TRBJ2-3, with D unresolved. The CDR3 covers 13 residues. Germline V gives CDR1 SGHRS, CDR2 YFSETQ. V lost 4 bases, J lost 2 bases, and 8 bases lay in between. CDR3 amino acids: CASSLESTDTQYF. As DNA, the CDR3 is TGCGCCAGCAGCCTAGAGTCCACAGATACGCAGTATTTT.

This clonotype was counted many times. This chain uses TRBV20-1 with TRBJ2-1; 11 bases are a match to TRBD1. The CDR3 is made up of 15 amino acids. Germline trimming cut 6 bases from V and 4 bases from J; bases unmatched to any gene: 8. From germline, CDR1 is DFQATT and CDR2 SNEGSKA (reference sequence). CDR3 residues: CSAPGTGGDYNEQFF. In DNA, the CDR3 is TGCAGTGCGCCCGGGACAGGGGGTGATTACAATGAGCAGTTCTTC.

The genes are TRBV28 and TRBJ1-1; the D gene is possibly TRBD1 (6 bases). Germline V CDR1 and CDR2: MDHEN, SYDVKM. The CDR3 sequence is 14 residues long. Trimming stripped 8 bases from V and 4 bases from J, with 17 bases between. CDR3 sequence reads: CASESGGGGTEAFF. DNA of the CDR3: TGTGCCAGCGAAAGTGGGGGGGGCGGCACTGAAGCTTTCTTT.

Comments on this clonotype: This may come from a read error, since a much larger clone is one base off. The rearrangement joins TRBV28 to TRBJ2-7, with TRBD2 as a possible D gene (6 bases). V lost 3 bases and J 9 bases, leaving 27 bases between the germline ends. This CDR3 comprises 17 residues. Germline loops: CDR1 MDHEN, CDR2 SYDVKM. This CDR3 is CASSFFVLARKACGQYF. CDR3 nucleotide sequence: TGTGCCAGCAGTTTCTTTGTTCTAGCGAGGAAGGCTTGCGGGCAGTACTTC. Full variable domain (rest looked up from reference TRBV28 and TRBJ2-7): DVKVTQSSRYLVKRTGEKVFLECVQDMDHENMFWYRQDPGLGLRLIYFSYDVKMKEKGDIPEGYSVSREKKERFSLILESASTNQTSMYLCASSFFVLARKACGQYFGPGTRLTVT.